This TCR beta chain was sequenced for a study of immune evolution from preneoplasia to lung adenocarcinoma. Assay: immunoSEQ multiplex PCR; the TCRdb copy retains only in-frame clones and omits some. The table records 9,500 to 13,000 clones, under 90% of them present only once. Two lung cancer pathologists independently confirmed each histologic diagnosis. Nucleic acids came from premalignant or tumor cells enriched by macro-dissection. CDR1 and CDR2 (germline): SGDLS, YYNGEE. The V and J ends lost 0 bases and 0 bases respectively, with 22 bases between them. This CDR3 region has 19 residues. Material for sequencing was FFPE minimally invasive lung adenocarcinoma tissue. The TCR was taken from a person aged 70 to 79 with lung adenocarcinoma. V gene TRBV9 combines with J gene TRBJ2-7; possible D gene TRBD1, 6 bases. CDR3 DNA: TGTGCCAGCAGCGTAGTACCGCGTAGGACAGCCCCTAGCTCCTACGAGCAGTACTTC. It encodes CASSVVPRRTAPSSYEQYF.